The 8 T cell receptor beta chains below all came from one sample that was sequenced in a study of T cells in Graves' hyperthyroidism and ophthalmopathy. TCR beta CDR3 regions were amplified from RNA. First-round RT-PCR with HTBI primers amplified the TCR CDR3 region. TCRdb independently ran MiXCR on the multiplex PCR reads; one entry per CDR3 protein. The sample yields about 410,000 distinct CDR3 sequences, roughly 14% seen once. The source material was blood. All receptors come from a man between 18 and 29 years old with Graves' ophthalmopathy.

The chain uses TRBV5-1 and TRBJ2-1; 9 nucleotides align to TRBD1. The J segment lost 6 bases and the V segment lost 4 bases, leaving 5 bases of the junction unmatched. From germline, CDR1 is SGHRS and CDR2 YFSETQ. This CDR3 is built from 14 residues. The CDR3 DNA follows: TGCGCCAGCAGCACCGGGACAGGGATCAATGAGCAGTTCTTC. This codes for CASSTGTGINEQFF.

This clonotype has a count of ten or more. The chain employs TRBV20-1 and TRBJ1-1; D is ambiguous. The V and J ends lost 3 bases and 3 bases respectively, with 5 bases between them. Germline lookup yields CDR1 DFQATT and CDR2 SNEGSKA (reference sequence). CDR3 length equals 11 residues. CDR3 sequence: CSASYYTEAFF. CDR3 sequence (DNA): TGCAGTGCTAGCTACTACACTGAAGCTTTCTTT.

The chain combines TRBV9 with TRBJ1-2; possibly TRBD1 for D (5 bases). Germline values: CDR1 SGDLS, CDR2 YYNGEE. CDR3 length: 18 amino acids. V was clipped by 0 bases and J by 6 bases, with 24 bases between them. The CDR3 region is CASSVVVTGTVARDGYTF. The CDR3, as DNA: TGTGCCAGCAGCGTAGTAGTAACCGGGACGGTTGCGAGGGATGGCTACACCTTC.

This sequence joins TRBV19 and TRBJ2-2; TRBD2 matches at 8 bases. The trim removed 6 bases at V and 2 bases at J, leaving 5 bases unmatched. CDR1 is LNHDA and CDR2 is SQIVND in the germline V gene (reference sequence). This CDR3 has 15 amino acids. CDR3 amino acids: CASRTAGVNTGELFF. In DNA form, the CDR3 reads TGTGCCAGTAGAACAGCGGGAGTCAACACCGGGGAGCTGTTTTTT. Variable domain in full (rest from reference TRBV19 and TRBJ2-2): DGGITQSPKYLFRKEGQNVTLSCEQNLNHDAMYWYRQDPGQGLRLIYYSQIVNDFQKGDIAEGYSVSREKKESFPLTVTSAQKNPTAFYLCASRTAGVNTGELFFGEGSRLTVL.

V is TRBV5-1 and J is TRBJ1-1; 8 nucleotides line up with TRBD1. Germline V lookup: CDR1 SGHRS, CDR2 YFSETQ. V was pared by 6 bases and J by 1 base, with 11 bases of the junction left unmatched. The CDR3 sequence is 16 residues long. The CDR3 loop reads CASKRGQGAGNTEAFF. The CDR3 region has the DNA TGCGCCAGCAAAAGGGGCCAGGGGGCAGGGAACACTGAAGCTTTCTTT. Drawing the rest from reference TRBV5-1 and TRBJ1-1, the complete variable domain is KAGVTQTPRYLIKTRGQQVTLSCSPISGHRSVSWYQQTPGQGLQFLFEYFSETQRNKGNFPGRFSGRQFSNSRSEMNVSTLELGDSALYLCASKRGQGAGNTEAFFGQGTRLTVV.

This clonotype was observed at least ten times. This rearrangement joins TRBV11-2 to TRBJ2-3; D is perhaps TRBD2 (5 bases). Trimming took off 2 bases at V and 0 bases at J, with 18 bases between the two ends. Germline V gene sequence: CDR1 SGHAT, CDR2 FQNNGV. There are 18 residues in the CDR3. CDR3 protein: CASSLTGTSTTSTDTQYF. For the CDR3, the DNA is TGTGCCAGCAGCTTAACGGGAACATCAACCACTAGCACAGATACGCAGTATTTT.

This clonotype was observed many times. The chain recombines TRBV7-2 with TRBJ2-3, with D possibly matching TRBD2 (6 bases). Trimming stripped 1 base from V and 6 bases from J, with 14 bases between. This CDR3 has 15 amino acids. The germline V gene has CDR1 SGHTA and CDR2 FQGNSA. The CDR3 DNA reads TGTGCCAGCAGCTTAGGGGGCGGGGCTTCGGATACGCAGTATTTT. Protein: CASSLGGGASDTQYF.

This clonotype was seen at least ten times. The chain has TRBV24-1 and TRBJ1-2; D is uncertain. CDR3 size: 11 residues. Trimming removed 7 bases at V and 2 bases at J, with 4 bases between. The germline V gene encodes CDR1 KGHDR and CDR2 SFDVKD. This CDR3 reads CATRGNYGYTF. The CDR3 nucleotides read TGTGCCACCAGAGGAAACTATGGCTACACCTTC.